The 27 T cell receptor beta chains presented below share a single source sample, sequenced in a study of beta chain features in type 1 diabetes. Points from the study as a whole: Moderate yet significant TCRB CDR3 shortening was seen in Type 1 diabetes patients in all four CD4+ subsets.

Which antigens these TCRs recognize remains unknown. The whole isolated RNA underwent reverse transcription, so sequencing captured expressed TCRB transcripts. Libraries were prepared by immunoSEQ multiplex PCR; TCRdb keeps only in-frame clonotypes and omits some of them. The table includes about 27,000 clones, less than 60% detected once. Source material: Tregs from blood. The receptors were sampled from a woman under 30 with type 1 diabetes.

This chain joins TRBV19 and TRBJ2-1, with 11 bases aligning to TRBD2. The CDR3 loop spans 14 amino acids. With 8 bases clipped from V and 6 bases from J, the junction kept 6 bases outside the gene matches. Looked up from germline, CDR1 is LNHDA and CDR2 is SQIVND (reference sequence). As DNA, the CDR3 is TGTGCCAGTGGGCTAGCGGGAGGTTTCAATGAGCAGTTCTTC. Translation: CASGLAGGFNEQFF.

The rearrangement links TRBV4-2 to TRBJ2-3; 11 positions agree with TRBD2. Germline CDR1 reads LGHNA; CDR2 reads YNFKEQ. V shed 4 bases and J 3 bases; nucleotides not matched to a gene: 3. The CDR3 runs 15 residues. In nucleotides, the CDR3 is TGTGCCAGCAGCCCAGGGACTAGCGGTACAGATACGCAGTATTTT. This translates into CASSPGTSGTDTQYF.

The gene calls are TRBV28 and TRBJ2-7; 11 positions agree with TRBD1. Germline V gene sequence: CDR1 MDHEN, CDR2 SYDVKM. There are 15 residues in the CDR3. The V and J ends lost 4 bases and 1 base, in that order; junction bases with no gene match: 3. For the CDR3, the DNA is TGTGCCAGCAGTTCCGGGACAGGGGGGTCCTACGAGCAGTACGTC. Protein sequence: CASSSGTGGSYEQYV.

This chain uses TRBV5-4 with TRBJ2-3; D is perhaps TRBD1 (5 bases). Germline lookup yields CDR1 SGHNT and CDR2 YYREEE (reference sequence). The CDR3 runs to 13 residues. The V end lost 3 bases, the J end lost 1 base, and 6 bases lay between the germline ends. The CDR3 loop reads CASSSRGTDTQYF. The CDR3 DNA reads as TGTGCCAGCAGCTCCAGGGGCACAGATACGCAGTATTTT.

The V gene is TRBV30, the J gene TRBJ1-2; TRBD1 matches 7 bases. Per germline, CDR1 GTSNPN and CDR2 SVGIG (reference sequence). The CDR3 has 13 amino acids. V lost 4 bases to trimming and J lost 4 bases; unmatched junction nucleotides: 6. The CDR3 DNA reads TGTGCCTGGAAGAACGCAGGGGGCTATGGCTACACCTTC. Protein: CAWKNAGGYGYTF.

The chain employs TRBV4-1 and TRBJ2-3; D is uncertain. V lost 0 bases and J 1 base, leaving 8 bases between the germline ends. Looked up from germline, CDR1 is MGHRA and CDR2 is YSYEKL. The CDR3 has 15 residues. CDR3: CASSQDLAGTDTQYF. Here the CDR3 DNA reads TGCGCCAGCAGCCAAGATCTGGCAGGCACAGATACGCAGTATTTT.

The genes are TRBV21-1 and TRBJ1-1; TRBD1, the table's D call, was not compared with the DNA. TRBV21-1 is noted as a pseudogene. The CDR3 is 14 residues long. CDR3 sequence reads: CATAIRGGSTEAFF. The CDR3 DNA is TGTGCCACCGCGATAAGGGGCGGTAGCACTGAAGCTTTCTTT.

V is TRBV7-7 and J is TRBJ2-5, with TRBD2 as a possible D gene (6 bases). The CDR3 runs 17 residues. CDR1 SSHAT and CDR2 FNYEAQ come from the germline V gene (reference sequence). Between the trimmed V and J ends, which lost 5 bases and 2 bases, there was a span of 21 bases. The CDR3 DNA follows: TGTGCCAGCAGCCCACCCTCGACTAGGGGCCTTCAAGAGACCCAGTACTTC. Its protein is CASSPPSTRGLQETQYF.

V is TRBV7-2 and J is TRBJ2-3, with D tentatively TRBD1 (6 bases). Germline CDR1 and CDR2: SGHTA and FQGNSA. V was shortened by 5 bases and J by 0 bases, with 9 bases between the two germline ends. The CDR3 totals 14 residues. CDR3 residues: CASSKQGSTDTQYF. CDR3 DNA: TGTGCCAGCAGCAAACAGGGTAGCACAGATACGCAGTATTTT.

This clone was counted a few times. The chain joins TRBV11-2 to TRBJ1-3; TRBD1 might be the D (5 bases). Per the germline V gene, CDR1 is SGHAT and CDR2 is FQNNGV. There are 16 residues in the CDR3. The ends were cut back, 2 bases at V and 0 bases at J, with 11 bases in the middle. CDR3 sequence (DNA): TGTGCCAGCAGCTTAAGATCTGGGGCCTCTGGAAACACCATATATTTT. It encodes CASSLRSGASGNTIYF.

The chain uses TRBV28 and TRBJ2-7; TRBD2 matches 14 bases. The CDR3 contains 14 residues. The junction had 9 bases not matched to a gene; V was cut back by 6 bases and J by 11 bases. The V gene's germline CDR1 is MDHEN and CDR2 SYDVKM. The CDR3 DNA reads as TGTGCCAGCAGGACTAGCGGGAGGGTTCCCCGCGAGTACTTC. It is translated as CASRTSGRVPREYF.

The chain has TRBV5-1 and TRBJ2-4; no firm D call. V shed 6 bases and J shed 1 base, with 8 bases lying between them. Germline lookup yields CDR1 SGHRS and CDR2 YFSETQ. This CDR3 region has 13 residues. CDR3 loop: CASMEAAKNIQYF. The CDR3 bases are TGCGCCAGCATGGAAGCGGCCAAAAACATTCAGTACTTC.

V is TRBV6-1 and J is TRBJ1-2, with a possible D match to TRBD1 (6 bases). Per the germline V gene, CDR1 is MNHNS and CDR2 is SASEGT. This CDR3 is 11 amino acids long. Trimming took 10 bases from V and 10 from J, leaving 16 bases between them. DNA for the CDR3: TGTGCCACCTACTCTACAGGGCCCTACACCTTC. Amino acids: CATYSTGPYTF.

The CDR3 sequence: CASSHSSTSTDTQYF. The CDR3 DNA reads as TGCGCCAGCAGCCATAGCAGCACTAGCACAGATACGCAGTATTTT. The V and J genes are TRBV4-3 and TRBJ2-3; D is undetermined. The V end lost 3 bases, the J end lost 0 bases, and 10 bases lay between the germline ends. Germline CDR1 is LGHNA and CDR2 is YSLEER. CDR3 length: 15 residues.

The chain links TRBV19 to TRBJ2-3; 7 nucleotides match TRBD1. V lost 6 bases to trimming and J lost 3 bases; unmatched junction nucleotides: 9. Germline V gives CDR1 LNHDA, CDR2 SQIVND (reference sequence). The CDR3 sequence is 15 residues long. CDR3 sequence (DNA): TGTGCCAGTAGAAAACAGGGGACAGTAACAGATACGCAGTATTTT. Translation: CASRKQGTVTDTQYF.

The rearrangement uses TRBV2 and TRBJ2-1, with TRBD2 matching 9 bases. The CDR3 extends over 14 amino acids. The germline V gene has CDR1 SNHLY and CDR2 FYNNEI. After removal of 6 bases from V and 4 bases from J, the junction contained 4 bases not matched to a gene. This chain's CDR3 is CASRGLAGYNEQFF. Here the CDR3 DNA reads TGTGCCAGCAGAGGGCTAGCGGGATACAATGAGCAGTTCTTC.

The rearrangement joins TRBV30 to TRBJ1-3; the D gene is possibly TRBD1 (5 bases). Germline V lookup: CDR1 GTSNPN, CDR2 SVGIG (reference sequence). Trimming removed 4 bases at V and 4 bases at J, with 11 bases between. There are 13 residues in the CDR3. CDR3 amino acids: CAWTQYRGNTIYF. CDR3 coding DNA: TGTGCCTGGACCCAGTACAGGGGAAACACCATATATTTT.

V and J are TRBV7-8 and TRBJ2-1; TRBD2 matches 10 bases. Germline lookup yields CDR1 SGHVS and CDR2 FQNEAQ. This CDR3 spans 15 amino acids. V shed 5 bases, J shed 14 bases, and the junction held 15 bases outside the gene matches. This chain's CDR3 is CASSLNLDSGRKKFF. CDR3 in DNA: TGTGCCAGCAGCCTGAACCTAGATAGCGGGAGGAAGAAGTTCTTC.

The rearrangement links TRBV4-1 to TRBJ2-7, with 8 bases aligning to TRBD1. The CDR3 spans 14 residues. CDR1 and CDR2 (germline): MGHRA, YSYEKL. With 4 bases clipped from V and 1 base from J, the junction kept 3 bases outside the gene matches. The CDR3 nucleotides are TGCGCCAGCAGCCCATGGGACAGGTCCTACGAGCAGTACGTC. The encoded protein is CASSPWDRSYEQYV.

Remarks on this clone: This same CDR3 is encoded by further DNA sequences in the sample. The chain employs TRBV18 and TRBJ1-1; the D is unclear. V lost 4 bases and J 0 bases, leaving 6 bases between the germline ends. CDR1 and CDR2 (germline): KGHSH, LQKENI. The CDR3 loop spans 13 amino acids. The CDR3 is CASSLTVNTEAFF. The CDR3 region has the DNA TGTGCCAGCTCACTAACGGTGAACACTGAAGCTTTCTTT.

The chain links TRBV7-2 to TRBJ1-1; no clear D. V gave up 1 base and J gave up 4 bases, with 16 bases separating them. Germline values: CDR1 SGHTA, CDR2 FQGNSA. The CDR3 is made up of 16 amino acids. The CDR3 reads CASSLVGGQVSTEAFF. CDR3 nucleotides: TGTGCCAGCAGCTTAGTGGGAGGGCAGGTTAGCACTGAAGCTTTCTTT.

The chain couples TRBV29-1 to TRBJ2-1; TRBD2 aligns across 12 bases. V was clipped by 5 bases and J by 9 bases; unmatched bases: 11. The CDR3 is 15 residues long. Germline CDR1 SQVTM, CDR2 ANQGSEA. The CDR3 coding sequence is TGCAGCGTTCCCCGGACTAGCGGGATAGGAGGTGAGCAGTTCTTC. Protein: CSVPRTSGIGGEQFF.

V usage is TRBV9 and J usage is TRBJ2-2, with D perhaps matching TRBD1 (6 bases). The CDR3 has 15 amino acids. Trimming removed 5 bases at V and 0 bases at J, with 11 bases between. Germline CDR1 and CDR2: SGDLS and YYNGEE. The CDR3 loop is CASSPGQSNTGELFF. The CDR3 DNA follows: TGTGCCAGCAGTCCGGGACAATCGAACACCGGGGAGCTGTTTTTT.

J is TRBJ1-6 and V is TRBV11-2, with 7 bases lining up with TRBD1. V lost 5 bases and J lost 7; bases outside the gene matches: 2. CDR3 length: 13 residues. CDR1 and CDR2 from the germline V gene are SGHAT and FQNNGV. CDR3: CASSQQGNSPLHF. CDR3 in DNA: TGTGCCAGCAGCCAACAGGGGAATTCACCCCTCCACTTT.

This rearrangement joins TRBV29-1 to TRBJ2-3; weak D call: TRBD1 (6 bases). The germline V gene has CDR1 SQVTM and CDR2 ANQGSEA. The ends were cut back, 8 bases at V and 0 bases at J, with 12 bases in the middle. The CDR3 is 13 amino acids. The CDR3 sequence: CSSRGGSTDTQYF. The DNA of the CDR3 is TGCAGCTCGCGAGGGGGTAGCACAGATACGCAGTATTTT.

For the CDR3, the DNA is TGTGCCAGCTCACCGGGGGGGGCGGCGACAGATACGCAGTATTTT. This translates into CASSPGGAATDTQYF. This chain joins TRBV18 and TRBJ2-3; tentatively, D is TRBD2 (7 bases). This CDR3 spans 15 amino acids. The V gene lost 3 bases and the J gene lost 3 bases, with 13 bases spanning the gap. Germline loops: CDR1 KGHSH, CDR2 LQKENI.

This chain joins TRBV5-6 and TRBJ2-5, with a possible D match to TRBD2 (7 bases). The CDR3 covers 14 residues. The V end lost 4 bases, the J end lost 4 bases, and 14 bases lay between the germline ends. The germline V gene encodes CDR1 SGHDT and CDR2 YYEEEE. The CDR3 coding sequence is TGTGCCAGCAGCCCGGGGGGCTTGGGAGAGACCCAGTACTTC. Protein sequence: CASSPGGLGETQYF. Supplemented by reference TRBV5-6 and TRBJ2-5, the full variable domain reads DAGVTQSPTHLIKTRGQQVTLRCSPKSGHDTVSWYQQALGQGPQFIFQYYEEEERQRGNFPDRFSGHQFPNYSSELNVNALLLGDSALYLCASSPGGLGETQYFGPGTRLLVL.